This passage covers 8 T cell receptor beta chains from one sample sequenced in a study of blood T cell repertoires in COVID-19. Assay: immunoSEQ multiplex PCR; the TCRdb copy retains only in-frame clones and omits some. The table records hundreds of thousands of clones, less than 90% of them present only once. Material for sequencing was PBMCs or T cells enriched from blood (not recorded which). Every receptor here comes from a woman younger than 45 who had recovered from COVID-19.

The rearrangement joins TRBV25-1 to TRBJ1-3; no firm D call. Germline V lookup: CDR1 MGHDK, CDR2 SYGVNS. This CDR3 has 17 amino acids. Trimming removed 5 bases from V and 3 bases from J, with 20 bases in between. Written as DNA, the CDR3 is TGTGCCAGCAGTCCCATCAGGCGAGGGCGTCTTGGAAACACCATATATTTT. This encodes CASSPIRRGRLGNTIYF.

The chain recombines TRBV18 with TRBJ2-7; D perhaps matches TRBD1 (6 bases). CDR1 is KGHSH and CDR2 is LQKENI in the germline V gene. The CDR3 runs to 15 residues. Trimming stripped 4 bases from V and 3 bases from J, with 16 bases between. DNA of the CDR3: TGTGCCAGCTCACTTCCAGGGGCAACTAACTACGAGCAGTACTTC. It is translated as CASSLPGATNYEQYF.

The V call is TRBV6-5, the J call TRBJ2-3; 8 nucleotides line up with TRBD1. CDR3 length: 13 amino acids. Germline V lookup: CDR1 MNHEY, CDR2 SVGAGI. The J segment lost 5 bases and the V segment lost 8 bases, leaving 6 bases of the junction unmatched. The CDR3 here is CASRKTGVDTQYF. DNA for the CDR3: TGTGCCAGCCGCAAGACAGGGGTAGATACGCAGTATTTT.

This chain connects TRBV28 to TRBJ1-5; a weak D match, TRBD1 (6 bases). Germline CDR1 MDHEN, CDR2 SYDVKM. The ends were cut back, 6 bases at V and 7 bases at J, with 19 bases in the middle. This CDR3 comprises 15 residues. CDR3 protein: CASSRMLGARQPQHF. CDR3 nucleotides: TGTGCCAGCAGCCGAATGCTGGGGGCTCGACAGCCCCAGCATTTT.

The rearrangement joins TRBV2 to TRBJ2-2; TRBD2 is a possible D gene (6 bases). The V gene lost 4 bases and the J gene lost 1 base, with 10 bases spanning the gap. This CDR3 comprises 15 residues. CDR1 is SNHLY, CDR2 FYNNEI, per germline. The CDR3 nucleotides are TGTGCCAGCAGTGTAACAGCGGGGAACACCGGGGAGCTGTTTTTT. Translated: CASSVTAGNTGELFF.

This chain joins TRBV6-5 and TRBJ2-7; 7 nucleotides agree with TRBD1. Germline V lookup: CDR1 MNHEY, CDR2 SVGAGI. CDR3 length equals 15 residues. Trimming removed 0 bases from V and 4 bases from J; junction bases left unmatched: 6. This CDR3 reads CASSYSAGGLYEQYF. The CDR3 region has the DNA TGTGCCAGCAGTTACTCGGCAGGGGGTCTATACGAGCAGTACTTC.

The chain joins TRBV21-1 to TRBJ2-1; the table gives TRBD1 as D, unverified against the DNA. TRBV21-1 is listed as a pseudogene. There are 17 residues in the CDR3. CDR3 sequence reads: CASRRKGTDQGQNEQFF. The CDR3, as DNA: TGTGCCAGCAGGAGAAAGGGCACCGATCAGGGACAGAATGAGCAGTTCTTC.

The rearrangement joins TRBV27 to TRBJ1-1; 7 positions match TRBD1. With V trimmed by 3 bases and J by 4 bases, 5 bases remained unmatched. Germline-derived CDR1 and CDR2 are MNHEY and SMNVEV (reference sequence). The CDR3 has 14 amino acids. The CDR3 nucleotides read TGTGCCAGCAGTTTTAGAGGGGGCATCACTGAAGCTTTCTTT. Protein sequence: CASSFRGGITEAFF.